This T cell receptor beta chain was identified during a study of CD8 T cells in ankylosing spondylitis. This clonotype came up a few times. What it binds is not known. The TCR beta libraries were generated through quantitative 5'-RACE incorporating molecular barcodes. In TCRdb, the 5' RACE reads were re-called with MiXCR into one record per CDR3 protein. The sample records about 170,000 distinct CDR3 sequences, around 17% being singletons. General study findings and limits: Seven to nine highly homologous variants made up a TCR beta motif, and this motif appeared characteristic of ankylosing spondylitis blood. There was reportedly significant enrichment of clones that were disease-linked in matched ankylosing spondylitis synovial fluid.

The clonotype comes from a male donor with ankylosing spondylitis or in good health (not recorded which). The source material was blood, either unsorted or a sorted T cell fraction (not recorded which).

CDR3: CASSITARETQYF. The CDR3 DNA reads TGTGCCAGTAGTATTACGGCTCGGGAGACCCAGTACTTC. The chain recombines TRBV19 with TRBJ2-5; unclear D gene. CDR1 LNHDA and CDR2 SQIVND come from the germline V gene (reference sequence). CDR3 length: 13 residues. With 3 bases removed from V and 5 bases from J, the gap between germline ends came to 10 bases.